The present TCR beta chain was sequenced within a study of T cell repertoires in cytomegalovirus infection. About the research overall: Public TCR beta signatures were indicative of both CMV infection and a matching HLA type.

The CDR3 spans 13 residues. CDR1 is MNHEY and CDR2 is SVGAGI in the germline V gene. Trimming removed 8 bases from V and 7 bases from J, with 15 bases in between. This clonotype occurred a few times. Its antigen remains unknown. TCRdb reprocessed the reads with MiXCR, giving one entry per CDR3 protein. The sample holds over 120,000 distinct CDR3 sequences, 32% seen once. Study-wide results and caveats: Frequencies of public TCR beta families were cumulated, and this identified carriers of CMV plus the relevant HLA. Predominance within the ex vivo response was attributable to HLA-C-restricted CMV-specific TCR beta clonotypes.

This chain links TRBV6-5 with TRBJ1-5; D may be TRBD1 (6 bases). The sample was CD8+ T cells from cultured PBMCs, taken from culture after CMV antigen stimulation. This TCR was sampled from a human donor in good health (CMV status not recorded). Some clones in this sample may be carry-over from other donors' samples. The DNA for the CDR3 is TGTGCCAGCTCGGGGGCAGGGGCGCAGCCCCAGCATTTT. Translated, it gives CASSGAGAQPQHF.